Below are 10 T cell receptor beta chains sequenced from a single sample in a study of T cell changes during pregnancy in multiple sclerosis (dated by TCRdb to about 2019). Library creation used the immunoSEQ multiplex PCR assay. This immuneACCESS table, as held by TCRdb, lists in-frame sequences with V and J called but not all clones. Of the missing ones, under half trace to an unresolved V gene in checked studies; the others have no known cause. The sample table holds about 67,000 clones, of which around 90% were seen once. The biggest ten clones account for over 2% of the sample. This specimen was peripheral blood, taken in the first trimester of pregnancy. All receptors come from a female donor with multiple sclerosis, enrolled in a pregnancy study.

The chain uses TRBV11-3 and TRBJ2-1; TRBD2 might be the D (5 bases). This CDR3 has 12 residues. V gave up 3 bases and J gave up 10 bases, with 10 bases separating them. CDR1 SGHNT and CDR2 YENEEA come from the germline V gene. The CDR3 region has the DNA TGTGCCAGCAGCTTTGGTGGACTGGAGCAGTTCTTC. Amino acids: CASSFGGLEQFF.

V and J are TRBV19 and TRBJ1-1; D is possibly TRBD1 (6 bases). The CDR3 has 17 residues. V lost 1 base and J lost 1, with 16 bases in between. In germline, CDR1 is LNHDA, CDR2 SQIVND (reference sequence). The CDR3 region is CASSIGGRGLPNTEAFF. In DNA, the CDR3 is TGTGCCAGTAGTATAGGGGGCAGGGGCCTCCCGAACACTGAAGCTTTCTTT.

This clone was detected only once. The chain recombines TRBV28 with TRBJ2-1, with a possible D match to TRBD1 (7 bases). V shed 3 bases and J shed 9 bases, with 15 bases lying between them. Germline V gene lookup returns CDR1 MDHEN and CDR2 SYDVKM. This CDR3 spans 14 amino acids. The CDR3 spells CASSFLQGGAEQFF. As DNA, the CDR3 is TGTGCCAGCAGTTTCCTTCAGGGGGGAGCTGAGCAGTTCTTC.

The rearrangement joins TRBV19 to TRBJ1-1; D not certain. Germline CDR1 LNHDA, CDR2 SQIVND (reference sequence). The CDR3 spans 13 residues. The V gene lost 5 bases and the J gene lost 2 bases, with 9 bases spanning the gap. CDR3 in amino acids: CASSSQRNTEAFF. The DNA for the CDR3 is TGTGCCAGTAGTTCTCAGCGAAACACTGAAGCTTTCTTT. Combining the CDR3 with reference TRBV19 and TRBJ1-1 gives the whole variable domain DGGITQSPKYLFRKEGQNVTLSCEQNLNHDAMYWYRQDPGQGLRLIYYSQIVNDFQKGDIAEGYSVSREKKESFPLTVTSAQKNPTAFYLCASSSQRNTEAFFGQGTRLTVV.

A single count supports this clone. The CDR3 reads CASSGQGDYGYTF. Here the CDR3 DNA reads TGTGCCAGCAGTGGGCAGGGTGACTATGGCTACACCTTC. The chain joins TRBV28 to TRBJ1-2; D may be TRBD1 (5 bases). The CDR3 covers 13 residues. Germline V CDR1 and CDR2: MDHEN, SYDVKM. The V and J ends lost 5 bases and 3 bases respectively, with 10 bases between them.

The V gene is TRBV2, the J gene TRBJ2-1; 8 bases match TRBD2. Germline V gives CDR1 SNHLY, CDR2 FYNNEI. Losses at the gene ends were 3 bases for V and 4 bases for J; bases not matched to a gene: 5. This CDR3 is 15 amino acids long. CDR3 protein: CASSEDGGVYNEQFF. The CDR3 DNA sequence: TGTGCCAGCAGTGAGGACGGGGGGGTATACAATGAGCAGTTCTTC.

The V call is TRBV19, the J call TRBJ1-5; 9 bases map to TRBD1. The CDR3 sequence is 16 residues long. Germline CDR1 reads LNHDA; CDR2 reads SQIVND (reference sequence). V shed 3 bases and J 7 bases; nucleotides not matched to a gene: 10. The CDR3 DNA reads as TGTGCCAGTAGTATTACAGGGGGCGCGAACCAGCAGCCCCAGCATTTT. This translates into CASSITGGANQQPQHF.

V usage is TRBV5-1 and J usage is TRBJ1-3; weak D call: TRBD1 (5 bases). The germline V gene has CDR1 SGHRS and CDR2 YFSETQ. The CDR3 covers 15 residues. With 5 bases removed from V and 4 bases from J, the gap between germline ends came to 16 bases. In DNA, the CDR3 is TGCGCCAGCAGTTTTGGGCCGGGGGAAGGAAACACCATATATTTT. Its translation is CASSFGPGEGNTIYF.

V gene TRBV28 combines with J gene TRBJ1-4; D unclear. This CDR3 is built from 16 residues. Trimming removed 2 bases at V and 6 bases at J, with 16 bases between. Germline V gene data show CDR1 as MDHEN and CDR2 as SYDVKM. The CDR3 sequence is CASSLVAPTRDEKLFF. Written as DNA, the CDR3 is TGTGCCAGCAGTTTAGTCGCCCCTACGCGGGATGAAAAACTGTTTTTT.

CDR3 sequence reads: CASSQHSRTSGRLSEQFF. The CDR3 region has the DNA TGCGCCAGCAGCCAGCATTCTCGGACTAGCGGGAGGTTAAGTGAGCAGTTCTTC. This chain connects TRBV5-1 to TRBJ2-1, with TRBD2 matching over 14 bases. The CDR3 has 18 amino acids. Trimming cost V 4 bases and J 9 bases; bases outside gene matches: 15. In germline, CDR1 is SGHRS, CDR2 YFSETQ.